This passage covers 12 T cell receptor beta chains from one sample sequenced in a study of cytomegalovirus exposure and HLA in healthy donors. PCR used 60 Vbeta primers and 13 Jbeta primers. Here immunoSEQ multiplex PCR was the method, and the copy in TCRdb shows in-frame clones only, minus some. Among 180,000 or so clones listed, roughly 77% were seen once. The sequenced sample consisted of PBMCs. These receptors were taken from a young woman in good health and CMV-seronegative.

The chain links TRBV19 to TRBJ1-5; the D is unclear. Between the trimmed V and J ends, which lost 3 bases and 3 bases, there was a span of 9 bases. In germline, CDR1 is LNHDA, CDR2 SQIVND (reference sequence). The CDR3 length is 14 residues. In DNA, the CDR3 is TGTGCCAGTAGTATTTCCGGGGTCAATCAGCCCCAGCATTTT. This sequence encodes CASSISGVNQPQHF.

The chain uses TRBV5-1 and TRBJ2-1; D perhaps matches TRBD2 (7 bases). Trimming took off 2 bases at V and 3 bases at J, with 12 bases between the two ends. The CDR3 sequence is 15 residues long. CDR1 is SGHRS and CDR2 is YFSETQ in the germline V gene. The CDR3 region has the DNA TGCGCCAGCAGCTTAGGAGGGGGGGACTACAATGAGCAGTTCTTC. This sequence encodes CASSLGGGDYNEQFF.

This chain uses TRBV19 with TRBJ2-1, with 13 bases identical to TRBD2. After removal of 4 bases from V and 0 bases from J, the junction contained 6 bases not matched to a gene. CDR1 is LNHDA and CDR2 is SQIVND in the germline V gene (reference sequence). CDR3 length: 18 amino acids. CDR3 sequence: CASSRTSGGTSSYNEQFF. The CDR3 region has the DNA TGTGCCAGTAGTAGGACTAGCGGGGGTACTAGCTCCTACAATGAGCAGTTCTTC.

The rearrangement links TRBV4-1 to TRBJ2-5; D might be TRBD1 (6 bases). Germline loops: CDR1 MGHRA, CDR2 YSYEKL. The V end was cut by 5 bases, the J end by 0 bases, with 13 bases between. The CDR3 runs 15 residues. CDR3 in amino acids: CASSATNRDQETQYF. The CDR3 DNA reads as TGCGCCAGCAGCGCTACCAACAGGGACCAAGAGACCCAGTACTTC.

This chain joins TRBV6-4 and TRBJ1-2; 10 bases match TRBD1. The CDR3 contains 15 residues. V was clipped by 6 bases and J by 4 bases; unmatched bases: 8. Germline CDR1 and CDR2: MRHNA and SNTAGT. The CDR3 DNA follows: TGTGCCAGCAGAGCTGACAGGGGGCATAGCTATGGCTACACCTTC. This codes for CASRADRGHSYGYTF.

This clone was found a few times. The germline gene is not matched at one end of the junction; a read error may be the cause. This chain joins TRBV7-7 and TRBJ2-2, with 7 bases fitting TRBD2. The CDR3 consists of 14 residues. Per germline, CDR1 SSHAT and CDR2 FNYEAQ (reference sequence). In DNA form, the CDR3 reads TGTGCTAGCAGCTTGGGACTAAACACCGGGGAGCTGTTTTTT. It is translated as CASSLGLNTGELFF.

This chain connects TRBV7-7 to TRBJ2-5; TRBD2 agrees at 13 bases. Germline CDR1 is SSHAT and CDR2 is FNYEAQ (reference sequence). The CDR3 consists of 16 residues. The V gene end was trimmed by 6 bases and the J gene end by 8 bases; junction bases not matched to a gene: 12. The CDR3 nucleotides read TGTGCCAGCAGTATCGGACTAGCGGGGGCCTCGGATACCCAGTACTTC. Translated: CASSIGLAGASDTQYF.

The chain couples TRBV2 to TRBJ2-3, with 7 nucleotides matching TRBD2. CDR3 size: 13 residues. The germline gives CDR1 SNHLY, CDR2 FYNNEI. V gave up 4 bases and J gave up 9 bases; unmatched junction bases: 7. The CDR3 DNA is TGTGCCAGCAGTGTTGATCCGACTAGCACGCAGTATTTT. It codes for CASSVDPTSTQYF.

The J gene is TRBJ1-5, the V gene TRBV6-6; 8 bases agree with TRBD1. The germline gives CDR1 MNHNY, CDR2 SVGAGI (reference sequence). J lost 4 bases, V lost 6 bases, and 11 bases had no gene match. This CDR3 comprises 16 residues. The CDR3 DNA follows: TGTGCCAGCAGCCAAAGACAGGGGCCGTCTAATCAGCCCCAGCATTTT. It encodes CASSQRQGPSNQPQHF.

This sequence joins TRBV5-1 and TRBJ1-1, with a weak D call TRBD1 (6 bases). Germline V lookup: CDR1 SGHRS, CDR2 YFSETQ. V dropped 5 bases and J dropped 1 base, with 12 bases sitting between them. The CDR3 has 14 amino acids. The DNA for the CDR3 is TGCGCCAGCAGTTCCCAGACAGGGAACACTGAAGCTTTCTTT. Translated, it gives CASSSQTGNTEAFF.

The CDR3 is CATLTGGTDTQYF. CDR3 sequence (DNA): TGTGCGACCCTGACAGGGGGCACAGATACGCAGTATTTT. The chain links TRBV5-4 to TRBJ2-3; 8 nucleotides agree with TRBD1. Looked up from germline, CDR1 is SGHNT and CDR2 is YYREEE (reference sequence). This CDR3 has 13 amino acids.

V and J are TRBV30 and TRBJ1-5; maybe TRBD1 (6 bases). The ends were cut back, 0 bases at V and 6 bases at J, with 9 bases in the middle. Germline CDR1 GTSNPN, CDR2 SVGIG (reference sequence). This CDR3 has 13 residues. The CDR3 region has the DNA TGTGCCTGGAGTGTAGGGGGGGGTCAGCCCCAGCATTTT. This sequence encodes CAWSVGGGQPQHF.